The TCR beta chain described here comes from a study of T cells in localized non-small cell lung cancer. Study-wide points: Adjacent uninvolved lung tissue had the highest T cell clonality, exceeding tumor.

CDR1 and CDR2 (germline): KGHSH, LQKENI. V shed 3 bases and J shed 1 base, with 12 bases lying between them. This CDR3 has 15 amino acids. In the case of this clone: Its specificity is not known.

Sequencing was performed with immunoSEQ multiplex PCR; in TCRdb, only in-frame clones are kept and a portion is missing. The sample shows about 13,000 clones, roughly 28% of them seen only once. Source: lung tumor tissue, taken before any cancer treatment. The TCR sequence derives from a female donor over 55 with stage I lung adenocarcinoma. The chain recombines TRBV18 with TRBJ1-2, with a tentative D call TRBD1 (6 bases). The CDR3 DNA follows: TGTGCCAGCTCACCGGAAAAGGGGGGTAACTATGGCTACACCTTC. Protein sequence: CASSPEKGGNYGYTF.